This T cell receptor (beta chain) derives from a study of cytomegalovirus exposure and HLA in healthy donors. This PCR relied on a set of 60 Vbeta primers and 13 Jbeta primers. In the source study's methods: Later work found 74 million or so unique TCR beta chains, with roughly 11 million shared. Generated by immunoSEQ multiplex PCR, the TCRdb table keeps only in-frame clones and is missing some. For V, J and clone size, that table is used; D and trimming come from the DNA. The table for this sample gives fewer than 150,000 clones. Overall study findings and caveats: Cytomegalovirus association was assigned to around 150 TCR beta chains. Productive rates of about 87% or about 30% were seen for most TCR beta V segments in an earlier analysis.

Comments on this clone: The antigen is undetermined.

CDR3 size: 14 residues. Trimming took off 0 bases at V and 4 bases at J, with 10 bases between the two ends. Germline V gene sequence: CDR1 SGHTS, CDR2 YDEGEE. This chain joins TRBV5-8 and TRBJ1-2; D not resolved. The sample was PBMCs. This receptor was identified in a man aged 35 to 55 in good health and CMV-seronegative. The CDR3 loop is CASSLDVLSYGYTF. The CDR3 DNA reads TGTGCCAGCAGCTTGGACGTCTTGAGCTATGGCTACACCTTC.